Listed here is a single T cell receptor beta chain. Its antigen is still unknown. TCRdb's table, derived via immunoSEQ multiplex PCR, lists solely in-frame clones and lacks some. The repertoire holds around 29,000 clones, around four fifths seen once, with 33% in the top ten. This sample was taken from a study of T cells in localized non-small cell lung cancer. General study findings and limits: Uninvolved adjacent lung showed peak T cell clonality, exceeding tumor. Higher T cell density in the blood was associated with longer overall survival, whereas higher adjacent-lung clonality associated with shorter survival. Paired adjacent lung recovered a median around 60 of the top 100 tumor clones.

V dropped 4 bases and J dropped 0 bases, with 7 bases sitting between them. This CDR3 contains 14 residues. Germline V gives CDR1 LNHDA, CDR2 SQIVND (reference sequence). The V and J genes are TRBV19 and TRBJ1-5; D not certain. The sample consisted of peripheral blood, taken before any cancer treatment. This receptor was taken from a male donor at least 60 years old with stage II squamous cell lung carcinoma. CDR3 in amino acids: CASSTRVSNQPQHF. The CDR3 DNA sequence: TGTGCCAGTAGTACGAGGGTTAGCAATCAGCCCCAGCATTTT. Drawing the rest from reference TRBV19 and TRBJ1-5, the complete variable domain is DGGITQSPKYLFRKEGQNVTLSCEQNLNHDAMYWYRQDPGQGLRLIYYSQIVNDFQKGDIAEGYSVSREKKESFPLTVTSAQKNPTAFYLCASSTRVSNQPQHFGDGTRLSIL.